These 22 T cell receptor beta chains share one sample of origin, sequenced in a study of T-cell reconstitution after alpha-beta-depleted transplantation in children listed by TCRdb under 2016. Library prep was done by PCR. The data were produced on an Illumina HiSeq 2500. To normalize quantification of the TCRbeta repertoire, the TCR libraries were built with molecular barcoding that relied on unique molecular identifiers. The public reads were run again by TCRdb, first through fastp at Q25 and then through MiXCR, and only productive beta chains were kept. Rows with a matching CDR3 protein are joined into one entry that keeps the most common DNA and genes. In all, the sample holds about 580,000 distinct CDR3 sequences, and under 30% of those were seen once. The ten top clones hold over 12% of the sample. The treatment or condition label corresponds to: allogeneic hematopoietic cell transplantation with graft depleted of TCRalphabeta T cells and CD19 B cells.

Sample: PBMCs, mostly from graft donor cells, taken 360 days after TCRalphabeta/CD19-depleted stem cell transplant. The receptor set was obtained from a boy under two years old who had a stem cell transplant for acute myeloid leukemia, so the T cells may come from the graft donor.

V usage is TRBV6-1 and J usage is TRBJ1-2; 8 nucleotides match TRBD1. The CDR3 consists of 13 residues. From germline, CDR1 is MNHNS and CDR2 SASEGT. V shed 6 bases, J shed 8 bases, and the junction held 8 bases outside the gene matches. The CDR3 loop reads CASSIQGGWGYTF. The CDR3 DNA sequence: TGTGCCAGCAGCATACAGGGGGGATGGGGCTACACCTTC.

V and J are TRBV6-5 and TRBJ2-5; possibly TRBD2 for D (5 bases). The V gene's germline CDR1 is MNHEY and CDR2 SVGAGI. With 5 bases removed from V and 8 bases from J, the gap between germline ends came to 21 bases. This CDR3 has 15 amino acids. The CDR3, as DNA: TGTGCCAGCAGTCACAGATTGGCGGCAGAGGGAACCCAGTACTTC. This encodes CASSHRLAAEGTQYF.

This clonotype has a count of ten or more. The chain employs TRBV29-1 and TRBJ2-2; 9 positions match TRBD1. V lost 7 bases to trimming and J lost 3 bases; unmatched junction nucleotides: 6. The germline gives CDR1 SQVTM, CDR2 ANQGSEA. The CDR3 runs to 14 residues. CDR3 nucleotides: TGCAGCGGAAAGGACAGGGGTGACACCGGGGAGCTGTTTTTT. Translated: CSGKDRGDTGELFF.

This clonotype occurred many times. The chain links TRBV18 to TRBJ2-7, with 10 bases lining up with TRBD1. In germline, CDR1 is KGHSH, CDR2 LQKENI. V lost 6 bases and J lost 0; bases outside the gene matches: 5. CDR3 length: 15 residues. The CDR3 sequence: CASSKGQGSSYEQYV. CDR3 in DNA: TGTGCCAGCTCGAAGGGACAGGGGAGCTCCTACGAGCAGTACGTC.

The rearrangement links TRBV20-1 to TRBJ2-4; TRBD1 might be the D (5 bases). The V gene's germline CDR1 is DFQATT and CDR2 SNEGSKA (reference sequence). The CDR3 sequence is 15 residues long. V was clipped by 6 bases and J by 9 bases, with 24 bases between them. The chain's CDR3 is CSARVAGQDSGIQYF. The CDR3 DNA reads TGCAGTGCCAGGGTCGCAGGGCAAGATTCGGGCATTCAGTACTTC.

The chain carries TRBV7-2 and TRBJ1-3; TRBD1 matches at 8 bases. CDR1 and CDR2 from the germline V gene are SGHTA and FQGNSA. J gave up 2 bases and V 3 bases, and 3 bases lay outside the gene matches. This CDR3 has 15 amino acids. CDR3 loop: CASSFGRGPGNTIYF. The CDR3 nucleotides are TGTGCCAGCAGCTTCGGCAGGGGGCCTGGAAACACCATATATTTT.

V gene TRBV12-3 or TRBV12-4 combines with J gene TRBJ1-1; D ambiguous. The V end lost 6 bases, the J end lost 10 bases, and 12 bases lay between the germline ends. The CDR3 has 11 residues. The CDR3 bases are TGTGCCAGCAGCCCCGGACCAGGAGCTTTCTTT. Its protein product is CASSPGPGAFF.

This chain connects TRBV3-1 to TRBJ2-1; no clear D. V dropped 4 bases and J dropped 10 bases, with 11 bases sitting between them. The CDR3 runs 12 residues. Germline V gene data show CDR1 as LGHDT and CDR2 as YNNKEL (reference sequence). The CDR3 region is CASSPSGREQFF. CDR3 nucleotide sequence: TGTGCCAGCAGCCCGAGTGGTAGGGAGCAGTTCTTC.

The table lists this clonotype with a few counts. The chain employs TRBV20-1 and TRBJ2-3; maybe TRBD2 (6 bases). Germline loops: CDR1 DFQATT, CDR2 SNEGSKA (reference sequence). V was shortened by 0 bases and J by 0 bases, with 19 bases between the two germline ends. This CDR3 has 18 amino acids. DNA of the CDR3: TGCAGTGCTAGAGATCTGAGAGGCGGGGCCTCTAGCACAGATACGCAGTATTTT. This encodes CSARDLRGGASSTDTQYF.

This clonotype was detected a few times. Here the CDR3 reads CASSLTGLVETQYF. As DNA, the CDR3 is TGTGCCAGCAGTTTAACCGGGCTAGTAGAGACCCAGTACTTC. This rearrangement joins TRBV28 to TRBJ2-5; D is undetermined. This CDR3 region has 14 residues. Germline-derived CDR1 and CDR2 are MDHEN and SYDVKM. Trimming cost V 2 bases and J 4 bases, with 11 bases left between them.

The sample holds a few counts of this clonotype. This CDR3 reads CASSPYVLVTYNEQFF. The CDR3 nucleotides read TGTGCCAGCAGCCCTTACGTTCTCGTCACCTACAATGAGCAGTTCTTC. The V and J genes are TRBV5-5 and TRBJ2-1; no reliable D call. The CDR3 is made up of 16 amino acids. Germline lookup yields CDR1 SGHKS and CDR2 YYEKEE (reference sequence). Trimming took 4 bases from V and 2 from J, leaving 16 bases between them.

The chain uses TRBV6-5 and TRBJ1-1; no reliable D call. CDR1 and CDR2 (germline): MNHEY, SVGAGI. This CDR3 has 17 residues. V was clipped by 2 bases and J by 0 bases, with 16 bases between them. The CDR3 loop is CASSYHGWAPMNTEAFF. CDR3 DNA: TGTGCCAGCAGTTACCACGGTTGGGCCCCCATGAACACTGAAGCTTTCTTT.

This clonotype was seen more than once but under ten times. V gene TRBV12-3 or TRBV12-4 combines with J gene TRBJ1-6; no clear D. The CDR3 has 13 amino acids. Trimming took off 5 bases at V and 8 bases at J, with 10 bases between the two ends. This chain's CDR3 is CASSLQLDSPLHF. The CDR3 DNA reads TGTGCCAGCAGTCTCCAACTGGATTCACCCCTCCACTTT.

The chain employs TRBV5-1 and TRBJ2-1; TRBD1 matches 9 bases. Germline lookup yields CDR1 SGHRS and CDR2 YFSETQ. The CDR3 loop spans 14 amino acids. V gave up 2 bases and J gave up 8 bases; unmatched junction bases: 5. CDR3 nucleotides: TGCGCCAGCAGCTTCATAACAGGGGGCCATGAGCAGTTCTTC. Translating it yields CASSFITGGHEQFF.

The chain uses TRBV4-3 and TRBJ2-7, with D tentatively TRBD2 (5 bases). Germline V gene data show CDR1 as LGHNA and CDR2 as YSLEER. V was trimmed by 0 bases and J by 2 bases, leaving 11 bases between them. The CDR3 totals 15 residues. CDR3: CASSQEGSGTYEQYF. The CDR3 DNA sequence: TGCGCCAGCAGCCAAGAGGGTTCCGGGACCTACGAGCAGTACTTC.

This clonotype came up many times. V is TRBV16 and J is TRBJ2-3, with D uncertain. The CDR3 covers 14 residues. Germline-derived CDR1 and CDR2 are KGHSY and FQNENV. The V and J ends lost 1 base and 1 base respectively, with 6 bases between them. The CDR3 region has the DNA TGTGCCAGCAGCCAATTACACCGCACAGATACGCAGTATTTT. Protein product: CASSQLHRTDTQYF.

This clonotype was observed at least ten times. The chain joins TRBV20-1 to TRBJ1-1; D remains ambiguous. There are 11 residues in the CDR3. V was cut by 8 bases and J by 11 bases, with 18 bases left in between. Germline CDR1 and CDR2: DFQATT and SNEGSKA (reference sequence). The CDR3 spells CSLLVTGKAFF. CDR3 nucleotide sequence: TGCAGTCTGCTTGTGACGGGTAAGGCTTTCTTT.

The chain uses TRBV7-7 and TRBJ2-2, with 10 bases matching TRBD1. The ends lost 2 bases at V and 6 bases at J; junction bases unmatched: 9. The CDR3 runs to 17 residues. Germline loops: CDR1 SSHAT, CDR2 FNYEAQ (reference sequence). The CDR3: CASSLRVAGTGAGELFF. The DNA for the CDR3 is TGTGCCAGCAGCTTACGTGTGGCCGGGACAGGGGCCGGGGAGCTGTTTTTT.

The V call is TRBV20-1, the J call TRBJ1-3, with TRBD1 identical over 7 bases. V trimming: 3 bases; J trimming: 2 bases; junction bases outside the gene matches: 7. Germline values: CDR1 DFQATT, CDR2 SNEGSKA (reference sequence). The CDR3 length is 15 residues. The CDR3 DNA reads as TGCAGTGCTAGGATTCGAGGGGGCCCTGGAAACACCATATATTTT. Translation gives CSARIRGGPGNTIYF.

This clonotype turned up a few times. V and J are TRBV3-1 and TRBJ2-2; TRBD2 matches at 8 bases. Germline V CDR1 and CDR2: LGHDT, YNNKEL (reference sequence). The CDR3 loop spans 15 amino acids. V lost 0 bases, J lost 6 bases, and 3 bases stayed unmatched. CDR3 DNA sequence: TGTGCCAGCAGCCAAGACCTCGGGGGGGCCGGGGAGCTGTTTTTT. It yields the protein CASSQDLGGAGELFF.

This clonotype was seen only a few times. The gene calls are TRBV20-1 and TRBJ1-2; the D gene is possibly TRBD1 (5 bases). Per the germline V gene, CDR1 is DFQATT and CDR2 is SNEGSKA (reference sequence). The V end was cut by 4 bases, the J end by 4 bases, with 10 bases between. CDR3 length: 12 residues. As DNA, the CDR3 is TGCAGTGCTACAGGGTCCGCCTATGGCTACACCTTC. It translates to CSATGSAYGYTF.

This clonotype was recorded at least ten times. The gene calls are TRBV14 and TRBJ2-7; either TRBD1 or TRBD2 may supply D (6 bases each). CDR3 length: 17 amino acids. V was cut by 3 bases and J by 0 bases, with 18 bases left in between. CDR1 is SGHDN, CDR2 FVKESK, per germline. Written as DNA, the CDR3 is TGTGCCAGCAGCCACGGGGGCGGCAACAGCGGCTCCTACGAGCAGTACTTC. This translates into CASSHGGGNSGSYEQYF. The full variable domain, in which reference TRBV14 and TRBJ2-7 provide the parts outside the CDR3, is EAGVTQFPSHSVIEKGQTVTLRCDPISGHDNLYWYRRVMGKEIKFLLHFVKESKQDESGMPNNRFLAERTGGTYSTLKVQPAELEDSGVYFCASSHGGGNSGSYEQYFGPGTRLTVT.